The source of this T cell receptor (beta chain) is a study of cytomegalovirus exposure and HLA in healthy donors. PCR employed 60 Vbeta and 13 Jbeta primers. Produced via immunoSEQ multiplex PCR; TCRdb's table is partial and in-frame only. The profile shows 170,000 or so clones, 70% to 85% of them singletons. Germline assignment: CDR1 SGHTA and CDR2 FQGNSA. V gave up 5 bases and J gave up 5 bases; unmatched junction bases: 6. The CDR3 is made up of 14 amino acids. This clone appeared once. The sample was PBMCs. The genes are TRBV7-2 and TRBJ1-2, with TRBD1 matching over 9 bases. This receptor was taken from a man aged 18 to 30 in good health and CMV-seronegative. The CDR3 sequence: CASSPGTGLYGYTF. CDR3 coding DNA: TGTGCCAGCAGCCCCGGGACAGGGTTGTATGGCTACACCTTC.